The 10 T cell receptor beta chains below all came from one sample that was sequenced in a study of blood T cell repertoires in COVID-19. Sequenced by immunoSEQ multiplex PCR; TCRdb stores in-frame clones only, minus some. The table lists about 330,000 clones, roughly 90% of them singletons. The source material was peripheral blood. The receptors come from a man younger than 40 with COVID-19, enrolled during active disease.

The chain links TRBV28 to TRBJ2-1, with TRBD1 as a possible D gene (6 bases). Germline V CDR1 and CDR2: MDHEN, SYDVKM. The CDR3 is made up of 12 amino acids. Trimming took off 8 bases at V and 7 bases at J, with 12 bases between the two ends. The CDR3 bases are TGTGCCAGCTTAACAACAGGGAATGAGCAGTTCTTC. It codes for CASLTTGNEQFF.

The chain combines TRBV13 with TRBJ1-1; 8 positions agree with TRBD1. The V segment lost 6 bases and the J segment 3 bases; nucleotides outside the gene matches: 9. This CDR3 contains 15 residues. CDR1 is PRHDT and CDR2 is FYEKMQ in the germline V gene (reference sequence). CDR3 nucleotide sequence: TGTGCCAGCAGAGACAGGGGAGGCTTATACACTGAAGCTTTCTTT. Amino acid sequence: CASRDRGGLYTEAFF.

V is TRBV6-5 and J is TRBJ2-3, with 7 bases that match TRBD1. Trimming cost V 5 bases and J 0 bases; bases outside gene matches: 5. This CDR3 is built from 15 residues. CDR1 MNHEY and CDR2 SVGAGI come from the germline V gene. CDR3 DNA sequence: TGTGCCAGCAGTCTTCGACAGGGCAGCACAGATACGCAGTATTTT. Its translation is CASSLRQGSTDTQYF.

With regard to this clone: Different DNA sequences within this sample yield the same CDR3. The J gene is TRBJ2-1, the V gene TRBV4-2; 8 bases agree with TRBD2. Trimming removed 1 base from V and 2 bases from J; junction bases left unmatched: 4. The CDR3 is 16 residues long. The germline V gene encodes CDR1 LGHNA and CDR2 YNFKEQ. CDR3 coding DNA: TGTGCCAGCAGCCAAGTACTAGCGGTTACCTACAATGAGCAGTTCTTC. Protein product: CASSQVLAVTYNEQFF.

The chain has TRBV12-3 or TRBV12-4 and TRBJ1-2, with TRBD1 as a possible D gene (6 bases). This CDR3 contains 13 residues. Trimming left V 4 bases short and J 4 bases short, with 10 bases between. The CDR3 bases are TGTGCCAGCAGTTCCTGGACAGTCTATGGCTACACCTTC. It translates to CASSSWTVYGYTF.

The genes are TRBV5-1 and TRBJ1-1; 7 bases line up with TRBD1. V was pared by 5 bases and J by 1 base, with 8 bases of the junction left unmatched. This CDR3 has 15 amino acids. Germline CDR1 SGHRS, CDR2 YFSETQ. In DNA form, the CDR3 reads TGCGCCAGCAGTTACGATGGGACAGCGAACACTGAAGCTTTCTTT. Protein: CASSYDGTANTEAFF.

The V gene is TRBV7-3, the J gene TRBJ1-6; no clear D gene. V dropped 3 bases and J dropped 9 bases, with 9 bases sitting between them. The CDR3 consists of 13 residues. CDR1 and CDR2 from the germline V gene are SGHTA and FQGTGA. The CDR3 nucleotides are TGTGCCAGCAGCTTTGGCCGGGGTTCACCCCTCCACTTT. Protein: CASSFGRGSPLHF.

The V call is TRBV19, the J call TRBJ2-3, with unresolved D. The CDR3 is 14 amino acids. Germline CDR1 reads LNHDA; CDR2 reads SQIVND (reference sequence). The V and J ends lost 2 bases and 2 bases respectively, with 8 bases between them. This CDR3 is CASSISRNTDTQYF. For the CDR3, the DNA is TGTGCCAGTAGTATATCCAGAAACACAGATACGCAGTATTTT.

The genes are TRBV11-3 and TRBJ2-1; 9 positions match TRBD2. The V and J ends lost 5 bases and 0 bases, in that order; junction bases with no gene match: 8. The germline CDR1 and CDR2 sequences are SGHNT and YENEEA. This CDR3 has 17 residues. This chain's CDR3 is CASSPLAGGSSYNEQFF. CDR3 sequence (DNA): TGTGCCAGCAGCCCCCTGGCGGGAGGGAGCTCCTACAATGAGCAGTTCTTC.

In this sample, this clone turned up a few times. The V and J genes are TRBV18 and TRBJ1-1, with D tentatively TRBD1 (6 bases). This CDR3 is built from 16 residues. Germline V gives CDR1 KGHSH, CDR2 LQKENI. The germline V and J ends were trimmed by 2 bases and 2 bases, with 15 bases remaining between them. CDR3 nucleotide sequence: TGTGCCAGCTCACCAACAACCGGGACAACCAACACTGAAGCTTTCTTT. Protein product: CASSPTTGTTNTEAFF.